A single sample gave rise to the 31 T cell receptor beta chains below, sequenced in a study of blood T cells in healthy people across ages (dated by TCRdb to between 2015 and 2016). The method behind the library was 5' RACE. Sequencing instrument: Illumina HiSeq 2500. A second PCR of roughly 7 to 12 cycles was performed with a sample-barcoded 5' primer and a J-beta primer mix. The public sequencing data were trimmed at Q25 with fastp and processed into clonotypes with MiXCR by TCRdb, which kept only in-frame beta chains. Merged by CDR3 protein, the rows form single entries marked with the most common genes and DNA. This sample comprises some 800,000 distinct CDR3 sequences, more than 40% of them detected only once. The ten largest clones capture roughly a fifth of the sample. What was sequenced was blood. Receptors originate from a man aged 55 to 70 in good health.

The CDR3 reads CASSWGQPSSYNSPLHF. In nucleotides, the CDR3 is TGTGCCAGCAGCTGGGGACAGCCAAGCTCCTATAATTCACCCCTCCACTTT. The genes are TRBV11-3 and TRBJ1-6, with TRBD1 identical over 7 bases. Per the germline V gene, CDR1 is SGHNT and CDR2 is YENEEA. This CDR3 comprises 17 residues. With 4 bases clipped from V and 0 bases from J, the junction kept 6 bases outside the gene matches. The full variable domain, its missing parts supplied by reference TRBV11-3 and TRBJ1-6, is EAGVVQSPRYKIIEKKQPVAFWCNPISGHNTLYWYLQNLGQGPELLIRYENEEAVDDSQLPKDRFSAERLKGVDSTLKIQPAELGDSAVYLCASSWGQPSSYNSPLHFGNGTRLTVT.

The genes are TRBV7-9 and TRBJ1-2; D unresolved. V shed 1 base and J shed 5 bases, with 8 bases lying between them. CDR3 size: 13 residues. Germline loops: CDR1 SEHNR, CDR2 FQNEAQ (reference sequence). The CDR3 reads CASSLEQRYGYTF. The CDR3 bases are TGTGCCAGCAGCTTAGAGCAGCGATATGGCTACACCTTC.

The chain employs TRBV6-1 and TRBJ1-6, with 9 bases matching TRBD1. Germline V gene data show CDR1 as MNHNS and CDR2 as SASEGT. This CDR3 is built from 15 residues. The V gene end was trimmed by 6 bases and the J gene end by 5 bases; junction bases not matched to a gene: 5. This CDR3 reads CASRSGQGNNSPLHF. CDR3 sequence (DNA): TGTGCCAGCAGATCTGGACAGGGGAATAATTCACCCCTCCACTTT.

The chain is built from TRBV5-6 and TRBJ1-2; TRBD1 matches 8 bases. Unmatched junction bases numbered 9, after V lost 4 bases and J lost 7 bases. CDR3 length equals 14 residues. CDR1 and CDR2 from the germline V gene are SGHDT and YYEEEE. The CDR3 reads CASSLQQGVPGYTF. Here the CDR3 DNA reads TGTGCCAGCAGCCTTCAACAGGGGGTCCCTGGCTACACCTTC.

The chain combines TRBV6-2 or TRBV6-3 with TRBJ1-2; TRBD1 matches at 7 bases. The CDR3 is made up of 12 amino acids. The V segment lost 10 bases and the J segment 0 bases; nucleotides outside the gene matches: 2. Germline V gene lookup returns CDR1 MNHEY and CDR2 SVGEGT. CDR3 nucleotides: TGTGCCACCAGGGGGACTAACTATGGCTACACCTTC. Translated, it gives CATRGTNYGYTF.

This clonotype has a count of ten or more. The gene calls are TRBV29-1 and TRBJ2-1; no reliable D call. The CDR3 runs to 12 residues. Trimming stripped 1 base from V and 6 bases from J, with 7 bases between. The germline gives CDR1 SQVTM, CDR2 ANQGSEA. The DNA of the CDR3 is TGCAGCGTTGAAGGCCAGCCCAATGAGCAGTTCTTC. Translation: CSVEGQPNEQFF.

This clonotype was seen once. This chain joins TRBV7-9 and TRBJ2-2; TRBD1 matches 10 bases. The trim removed 4 bases at V and 7 bases at J, leaving 9 bases unmatched. The CDR3 runs 16 residues. CDR1 SEHNR and CDR2 FQNEAQ come from the germline V gene (reference sequence). CDR3 in DNA: TGTGCCAGCAGCTCCCCGACAGGGGGCCTGGACGGGGAGCTGTTTTTT. It is translated as CASSSPTGGLDGELFF.

Remarks on this clonotype: Being one base from a much bigger clone, this may be a read error. The rearrangement uses TRBV14 and TRBJ2-1; D may match TRBD1 or TRBD2 (5 bases each). Trimming took off 0 bases at V and 7 bases at J, with 16 bases between the two ends. Germline CDR1 reads SGHDN; CDR2 reads FVKESK. There are 16 residues in the CDR3. CDR3 in amino acids: CASSQDRGRRTNEQFF. CDR3 sequence (DNA): TGTGCCAGCAGCCAAGATCGGGGACGGAGAACTAATGAGCAGTTCTTC.

The CDR3 DNA sequence: TGTGCCAGCAGCCTGGACCCTTGGCGGAGCACAGATACGCAGTATTTT. Translated: CASSLDPWRSTDTQYF. The chain is built from TRBV12-3 or TRBV12-4 and TRBJ2-3; unclear D gene. CDR3 length equals 16 residues. Trimming cost V 6 bases and J 0 bases, with 16 bases left between them.

J is TRBJ2-7 and V is TRBV18; D possibly matches TRBD1 or TRBD2 (6 bases each). V shed 4 bases and J shed 3 bases, with 10 bases lying between them. This CDR3 spans 13 amino acids. Germline loops: CDR1 KGHSH, CDR2 LQKENI. The CDR3 bases are TGTGCCAGCTCACATGGAGGGGGCTACGAGCAGTACTTC. It specifies CASSHGGGYEQYF.

This clonotype was seen a few times. The rearrangement uses TRBV7-2 and TRBJ2-7, with a weak D call TRBD2 (5 bases). CDR1 SGHTA and CDR2 FQGNSA come from the germline V gene. The CDR3 length is 13 residues. With 5 bases removed from V and 7 bases from J, the gap between germline ends came to 15 bases. The CDR3 coding sequence is TGTGCCAGCAGCCCTCGCGGGTTGGGGGAGCAGTACTTC. Its translation is CASSPRGLGEQYF.

V usage is TRBV20-1 and J usage is TRBJ1-5; 8 bases align to TRBD1. Germline V gene sequence: CDR1 DFQATT, CDR2 SNEGSKA (reference sequence). This CDR3 is 16 amino acids long. J lost 6 bases, V lost 1 base, and 11 bases had no gene match. CDR3 amino acids: CSARGGGTGKVQPQHF. Here the CDR3 DNA reads TGCAGTGCTAGAGGGGGCGGGACAGGAAAAGTTCAGCCCCAGCATTTT.

Regarding this clonotype: A junction boundary mismatches the germline segment, possibly from a read error. The rearrangement uses TRBV5-1 and TRBJ2-4; 7 bases agree with TRBD2. The DNA end is a closer match to TRBJ2-7, so the J assignment may be wrong. CDR1 and CDR2 (germline): SGHRS, YFSETQ. There are 13 residues in the CDR3. For the CDR3, the DNA is TGCACCAGCAGCGGGGCCAGCCATTCCGAGCAGTACTTC. As protein: CTSSGASHSEQYF.

This chain connects TRBV7-9 to TRBJ2-7; D not resolved. V lost 5 bases and J 2 bases, leaving 16 bases between the germline ends. The germline V gene has CDR1 SEHNR and CDR2 FQNEAQ (reference sequence). This CDR3 spans 15 amino acids. CDR3: CASSLPPPVTYEQYF. The CDR3 DNA reads TGTGCCAGCAGCCTTCCTCCACCGGTGACCTACGAGCAGTACTTC.

The chain recombines TRBV12-3 or TRBV12-4 with TRBJ2-1, with 7 bases lining up with TRBD1. The junction had 5 bases not matched to a gene; V was cut back by 6 bases and J by 0 bases. The CDR3 contains 15 residues. The CDR3 sequence: CASSKDRFSYNEQFF. The CDR3 region has the DNA TGTGCCAGCAGCAAGGACAGGTTCTCCTACAATGAGCAGTTCTTC.

Only a few counts were recorded for this clonotype. The chain combines TRBV5-6 with TRBJ2-5, with unresolved D. The V end lost 4 bases, the J end lost 1 base, and 11 bases lay between the germline ends. Germline V CDR1 and CDR2: SGHDT, YYEEEE. The CDR3 has 14 residues. The CDR3: CASSPLGPQETQYF. The CDR3 nucleotides are TGTGCCAGCAGCCCGCTTGGGCCCCAAGAGACCCAGTACTTC.

The chain recombines TRBV5-1 with TRBJ2-7; D may be TRBD1 (6 bases). V was shortened by 4 bases and J by 5 bases, with 16 bases between the two germline ends. Germline V gene sequence: CDR1 SGHRS, CDR2 YFSETQ. This CDR3 is built from 14 residues. Written as DNA, the CDR3 is TGCGCCAGCAGCCAAGGTATGGGGGCGAACGAGCAGTACTTC. Its protein product is CASSQGMGANEQYF. Full variable domain (rest looked up from reference TRBV5-1 and TRBJ2-7): KAGVTQTPRYLIKTRGQQVTLSCSPISGHRSVSWYQQTPGQGLQFLFEYFSETQRNKGNFPGRFSGRQFSNSRSEMNVSTLELGDSALYLCASSQGMGANEQYFGPGTRLTVT.

This chain links TRBV7-2 with TRBJ2-7, with D uncertain. The CDR3 covers 13 residues. The germline CDR1 and CDR2 sequences are SGHTA and FQGNSA. The V end lost 4 bases, the J end lost 3 bases, and 10 bases lay between the germline ends. CDR3 bases: TGTGCCAGCAGCTACTCTCAAGTCTACGAGCAGTACTTC. Its protein product is CASSYSQVYEQYF.

This chain links TRBV7-2 with TRBJ2-1, with D perhaps matching TRBD2 (5 bases). This CDR3 has 20 amino acids. CDR1 is SGHTA, CDR2 FQGNSA, per germline. V was clipped by 1 base and J by 2 bases, with 24 bases between them. The DNA for the CDR3 is TGTGCCAGCAGCTTAGTAGTTGGGGTTGACGGGGTGAACCCCTACAATGAGCAGTTCTTC. Its protein is CASSLVVGVDGVNPYNEQFF.

The chain joins TRBV6-2 or TRBV6-3 to TRBJ2-1; D gene uncertain. V lost 6 bases and J lost 8, with 26 bases in between. This CDR3 region has 17 residues. The V gene's germline CDR1 is MNHEY and CDR2 SVGEGT. The CDR3 reads CASSPTTKSLRNDEQFF. DNA of the CDR3: TGTGCCAGCAGCCCCACTACAAAAAGCTTAAGAAACGATGAGCAGTTCTTC.

This clonotype showed up just a few times. The J gene is TRBJ2-1, the V gene TRBV7-8; D may correspond to TRBD1 or TRBD2 (5 bases each). V gave up 5 bases and J gave up 5 bases, with 10 bases separating them. Germline V lookup: CDR1 SGHVS, CDR2 FQNEAQ. The CDR3 covers 13 residues. The CDR3 reads CASSRDRHNEQFF. CDR3 bases: TGTGCCAGCAGCAGGGACCGCCACAATGAGCAGTTCTTC.

The chain carries TRBV6-5 and TRBJ1-1, with TRBD1 matching over 10 bases. This CDR3 spans 15 amino acids. The junction had 7 bases not matched to a gene; V was cut back by 5 bases and J by 4 bases. The V gene's germline CDR1 is MNHEY and CDR2 SVGAGI. The CDR3 sequence: CASSATGGGGTEAFF. The CDR3 DNA reads as TGTGCCAGCAGTGCGACAGGGGGCGGCGGCACTGAAGCTTTCTTT.

The V gene is TRBV12-3 or TRBV12-4, the J gene TRBJ2-7; possibly TRBD1 or TRBD2 for D (5 bases each). V lost 6 bases and J 0 bases, leaving 18 bases between the germline ends. The CDR3 has 16 amino acids. The CDR3 sequence: CASRESGRDGSYEQYF. CDR3 in DNA: TGTGCCAGCAGAGAGAGTGGACGGGACGGCTCCTACGAGCAGTACTTC.

The V call is TRBV14, the J call TRBJ2-7, with a tentative D call TRBD1 (6 bases). Germline CDR1 SGHDN, CDR2 FVKESK. Trimming took off 4 bases at V and 4 bases at J, with 14 bases between the two ends. The CDR3 has 14 amino acids. The CDR3 DNA sequence: TGTGCCAGCAGCCTTTACAGGGATGCTTACGAGCAGTACTTC. This sequence encodes CASSLYRDAYEQYF.

This clonotype was detected only a few times. This chain joins TRBV4-3 and TRBJ2-2; 9 nucleotides match TRBD2. The CDR3 has 17 amino acids. Losses at the gene ends were 0 bases for V and 1 base for J; bases not matched to a gene: 3. CDR1 is LGHNA and CDR2 is YSLEER in the germline V gene. The CDR3 region is CASSQDLAGQNTGELFF. The DNA of the CDR3 is TGCGCCAGCAGCCAAGATCTAGCGGGGCAGAACACCGGGGAGCTGTTTTTT.

The CDR3 nucleotides read TGTGCCAGCAGCTTAGTGGGGGCGGCTAGCAATGAGCAGTTCTTC. Its protein is CASSLVGAASNEQFF. The chain employs TRBV7-2 and TRBJ2-1, with D possibly being TRBD1 (6 bases). Per germline, CDR1 SGHTA and CDR2 FQGNSA. Deletions cut 1 base from V and 6 bases from J, with 13 bases between. This CDR3 is 15 amino acids long.

This clonotype was counted ten times or more. This chain links TRBV20-1 with TRBJ2-3; D may match TRBD1 or TRBD2 (5 bases each). Per germline, CDR1 DFQATT and CDR2 SNEGSKA (reference sequence). This CDR3 has 12 residues. Trimming stripped 5 bases from V and 6 bases from J, with 12 bases between. CDR3 sequence: CSARGRGDTQYF. The CDR3 nucleotides are TGCAGTGCTCGGGGACGCGGGGATACGCAGTATTTT.

This rearrangement joins TRBV3-1 to TRBJ2-5; D is undetermined. The CDR3 runs to 14 residues. CDR1 LGHDT and CDR2 YNNKEL come from the germline V gene (reference sequence). V lost 4 bases and J lost 7, with 16 bases in between. Here the CDR3 reads CASSPPARTPTQYF. The CDR3 DNA is TGTGCCAGCAGCCCCCCAGCGAGGACCCCGACCCAGTACTTC.

V and J are TRBV7-9 and TRBJ2-1; D is possibly TRBD1 (6 bases). V gave up 5 bases and J gave up 7 bases, with 21 bases separating them. Germline values: CDR1 SEHNR, CDR2 FQNEAQ (reference sequence). There are 16 residues in the CDR3. CDR3 sequence reads: CASSIRFTGTGNEQFF. CDR3 in DNA: TGTGCCAGCAGCATTAGATTCACAGGGACGGGGAATGAGCAGTTCTTC.

In its sample, this clonotype was seen a few times. CDR3 in amino acids: CASRIGRSVGYGYTF. The CDR3 nucleotides are TGTGCCAGCAGGATTGGGCGGTCCGTGGGCTATGGCTACACCTTC. V is TRBV12-3 or TRBV12-4 and J is TRBJ1-2; D ambiguous. The length of the CDR3 is 15 residues. Trimming took off 6 bases at V and 4 bases at J, with 18 bases between the two ends.

This CDR3 reads CAGSLKAGAQETQYF. In nucleotides, the CDR3 is TGTGCTGGCAGTCTCAAAGCGGGAGCACAAGAGACCCAGTACTTC. This chain links TRBV7-6 with TRBJ2-5, with 8 bases matching TRBD2. This CDR3 is 15 amino acids long. Per germline, CDR1 SGHVS and CDR2 FNYEAQ.